What follows are 13 T cell receptor beta chains derived from one specimen sequenced in a study of beta chain features in type 1 diabetes. Investigators reverse transcribed all isolated RNA, so they sequenced expressed TCRB transcripts. Repertoires were generated with immunoSEQ multiplex PCR, while TCRdb's copy carries only in-frame clones and drops some. In the table there are around 290,000 clones, 7.5% to 9.5% of which are singletons. The sample comprised central memory CD4+ T cells from blood. The receptor set was obtained from a woman aged 18 to 35 in good health.

This clone was seen only a few times. This CDR3 is CASSLGAGGNQPQHF. CDR3 DNA: TGCGCCAGCAGCTTGGGGGCGGGTGGCAATCAGCCCCAGCATTTT. The chain uses TRBV5-1 and TRBJ1-5; no definite D call. The CDR3 loop spans 15 amino acids. Trimming cost V 0 bases and J 2 bases, with 9 bases left between them. Germline assignment: CDR1 SGHRS and CDR2 YFSETQ.

This clone was seen a handful of times. The chain couples TRBV4-2 to TRBJ1-5; perhaps TRBD1 as D (6 bases). Germline V CDR1 and CDR2: LGHNA, YNFKEQ. The CDR3 runs to 16 residues. Trimming took off 0 bases at V and 3 bases at J, with 12 bases between the two ends. The CDR3 sequence: CASSQESDRPNQPQHF. CDR3 nucleotide sequence: TGTGCCAGCAGCCAAGAGTCGGACAGACCCAATCAGCCCCAGCATTTT.

This clone is categorized as medium-sized. V and J are TRBV27 and TRBJ2-1; D not resolved. The CDR3 length is 9 residues. Germline V lookup: CDR1 MNHEY, CDR2 SMNVEV (reference sequence). V was trimmed by 7 bases and J by 8 bases, leaving 3 bases between them. For the CDR3, the DNA is TGTGCCAGCAAAGATGAGCAGTTCTTC. It is translated as CASKDEQFF.

This rearrangement joins TRBV7-3 to TRBJ2-3; possible D gene TRBD2, 6 bases. This CDR3 comprises 16 residues. CDR1 is SGHTA, CDR2 FQGTGA, per germline. Trimming cost V 4 bases and J 5 bases, with 19 bases left between them. The CDR3 is CASSSAGTLNLDTQYF. The CDR3 bases are TGTGCCAGCAGCTCCGCCGGGACTCTAAATTTAGATACGCAGTATTTT.

This clone was detected only a few times. The chain links TRBV5-1 to TRBJ1-4, with D unclear. CDR3 length: 13 amino acids. Germline V gene lookup returns CDR1 SGHRS and CDR2 YFSETQ. Trimming removed 5 bases from V and 3 bases from J, with 8 bases in between. CDR3: CASRPQSNEKLFF. The CDR3 nucleotides read TGCGCCAGCAGACCACAGTCTAATGAAAAACTGTTTTTT.

This clone was seen at least ten times. V and J are TRBV5-1 and TRBJ2-3; 9 bases align to TRBD2. V lost 0 bases to trimming and J lost 4 bases; unmatched junction nucleotides: 3. Germline V CDR1 and CDR2: SGHRS, YFSETQ. The CDR3 is 15 residues long. The CDR3 coding sequence is TGCGCCAGCAGCTTGGGACTAGCGGCCTCAGATACGCAGTATTTT. Its translation: CASSLGLAASDTQYF.

This clone showed up just a few times. This chain connects TRBV28 to TRBJ1-1; a possible D gene is TRBD1 (5 bases). The germline V and J ends were trimmed by 2 bases and 4 bases, with 8 bases remaining between them. The V gene's germline CDR1 is MDHEN and CDR2 SYDVKM. The CDR3 loop spans 13 amino acids. The CDR3 sequence is CASSLTGPTEAFF. In nucleotides, the CDR3 is TGTGCCAGCAGTTTAACAGGCCCCACTGAAGCTTTCTTT.

J is TRBJ2-5 and V is TRBV15, with D perhaps TRBD2 (6 bases). This CDR3 has 14 amino acids. Trimming left V 4 bases short and J 5 bases short, with 14 bases between. Germline V gives CDR1 LNHNV, CDR2 YYDKDF (reference sequence). CDR3 protein: CATSMGLRKETQYF. The DNA of the CDR3 is TGTGCCACCAGCATGGGACTCAGGAAGGAGACCCAGTACTTC.

This clone was detected many times. This chain joins TRBV21-1 and TRBJ2-4; the table's D call of TRBD1 was not tested on the DNA. TRBV21-1 is shown as a pseudogene. The CDR3 extends over 15 amino acids. DNA of the CDR3: TGTGCCAGCAGCAATGAGGGACAGACGAAAAACATTCAGTACTTC. Translated: CASSNEGQTKNIQYF.

This clone was observed many times. At the DNA level, this CDR3 is encoded by other sequences in the same sample as well. The chain joins TRBV11-3 to TRBJ2-3, with D uncertain. This CDR3 is built from 14 residues. The germline gives CDR1 SGHNT, CDR2 YENEEA. The germline V and J ends were trimmed by 3 bases and 2 bases, with 9 bases remaining between them. In DNA, the CDR3 is TGTGCCAGCAGCTTGGACGGCAACACAGATACGCAGTATTTT. It specifies CASSLDGNTDTQYF.

In its sample, this clone was seen a few times. The gene calls are TRBV5-1 and TRBJ2-7, with D uncertain. From germline, CDR1 is SGHRS and CDR2 YFSETQ. Trimming took off 0 bases at V and 1 base at J, with 14 bases between the two ends. The CDR3 consists of 16 residues. Written as DNA, the CDR3 is TGCGCCAGCAGCTTGGGCAGATTTAAGCCATCCTACGAGCAGTACGTC. This encodes CASSLGRFKPSYEQYV.

This clone was observed a few times. The gene calls are TRBV28 and TRBJ1-1; 9 nucleotides align to TRBD1. With 5 bases clipped from V and 8 bases from J, the junction kept 3 bases outside the gene matches. This CDR3 has 12 amino acids. Germline V gives CDR1 MDHEN, CDR2 SYDVKM. Written as DNA, the CDR3 is TGTGCCAGCAGTGGGACAGGGCTAGAAGCTTTCTTT. As protein: CASSGTGLEAFF.

The sample holds a few counts of this clone. The chain joins TRBV7-9 to TRBJ1-5; D is ambiguous. Trimming pared 2 bases from V and 9 bases from J, leaving 8 bases between. This CDR3 is built from 12 residues. CDR1 and CDR2 (germline): SEHNR, FQNEAQ (reference sequence). The CDR3 DNA follows: TGTGCCAGCAGCTTATCCGACTCGCCCCAGCATTTT. Its translation is CASSLSDSPQHF. Filled out from reference TRBV7-9 and TRBJ1-5, the complete variable domain reads DTGVSQNPRHKITKRGQNVTFRCDPISEHNRLYWYRQTLGQGPEFLTYFQNEAQLEKSRLLSDRFSAERPKGSFSTLEIQRTEQGDSAMYLCASSLSDSPQHFGDGTRLSIL.